This entry is about one TCR beta chain. The record originates from a study of blood T cell repertoires in COVID-19. Trimming took 4 bases from V and 0 from J, leaving 12 bases between them. The CDR3 has 15 residues. Per the germline V gene, CDR1 is SGHRS and CDR2 is YFSETQ. Per the study methods: It was from reference gene primer amplification that nucleated cell counts were estimated. Produced via immunoSEQ multiplex PCR; TCRdb's table is partial and in-frame only. V and J calls plus clone size are reproduced from that table; the DNA served to infer D and trimming. This table has some 140,000 clones, about 85% appearing once.

Material for sequencing was peripheral blood. The receptor's source is a man aged 55 to 70 with COVID-19, enrolled during active disease. The V call is TRBV5-1, the J call TRBJ2-3, with a tentative D call TRBD1 (6 bases). The CDR3: CASSTRQDSTDTQYF. The CDR3, as DNA: TGCGCCAGCAGCACCCGACAGGATAGCACAGATACGCAGTATTTT. Filled out from reference TRBV5-1 and TRBJ2-3, the complete variable domain reads KAGVTQTPRYLIKTRGQQVTLSCSPISGHRSVSWYQQTPGQGLQFLFEYFSETQRNKGNFPGRFSGRQFSNSRSEMNVSTLELGDSALYLCASSTRQDSTDTQYFGPGTRLTVL.